A selection of T cell receptor beta chains follows, all from one sample in a study of shared clonotypes between healthy human individuals. Measured with immunoSEQ multiplex PCR; TCRdb has only the in-frame clones, and not every one. This table holds millions of clones, 90% to 95% found once. The sequenced material came from naive CD4+ T cells sorted from blood. The origin of the receptors is a man between 18 and 29 years old in good health. CDR3s include the opening cysteine and the closing phenylalanine or tryptophan. The D gene is left open where the match is weak. Size is stated for part of the rows, as once, few or many counts, or as a class when the clone is expanded.

d_call	clone_size	v_call	j_call	cdr3_aa	cdr3_nt
TRBD1	-	TRBV10-3	TRBJ1-2	CAISEQRTGSLDGYTF	TGTGCCATCAGTGAGCAACGGACAGGGAGTCTTGATGGCTACACCTTC
-	-	TRBV5-1	TRBJ2-3	CASSFRDKTDTQYF	TGCGCCAGCAGCTTCCGGGACAAGACAGATACGCAGTATTTT
-	-	TRBV7-2	TRBJ2-7	CASSSGGTSSYEQYF	TGTGCCAGCAGTTCGGGCGGGACAAGCTCCTACGAGCAGTACTTC
TRBD2	-	TRBV19	TRBJ2-3	CASSETSGFTDTQYF	TGTGCCAGTAGTGAAACTAGCGGCTTCACAGATACGCAGTATTTT
-	-	TRBV14	TRBJ1-2	CASSQETYTPEAFGYTF	TGTGCCAGCAGCCAAGAAACTTACACTCCTGAGGCGTTCGGCTACACCTTC
-	-	TRBV10-3	TRBJ1-5	CAISVGPSNQPQHF	TGTGCCATCAGTGTAGGGCCTAGCAATCAGCCCCAGCATTTT
-	many	TRBV7-2	TRBJ1-1	CASSLATEAFF	TGTGCCAGCAGCCTCGCTACTGAAGCTTTCTTT
-	-	TRBV7-9	TRBJ2-6	CASSYWGLVRGGANVLTF	TGTGCCAGCAGCTACTGGGGATTGGTAAGGGGTGGGGCCAACGTCCTGACTTTC
TRBD1	-	TRBV2	TRBJ1-2	CASRGTATNYGYTF	TGTGCCAGCAGGGGGACAGCTACTAACTATGGCTACACCTTC
TRBD1	once	TRBV18	TRBJ1-2	CASSQRKTTGGEYYGYTF	TGTGCCAGCTCCCAAAGGAAAACTACAGGGGGCGAATACTATGGCTACACCTTC
-	-	TRBV6-5	TRBJ2-2	CASSYRDSNTGELFF	TGTGCCAGCAGTTACAGGGATTCGAACACCGGGGAGCTGTTTTTT
-	-	TRBV2	TRBJ1-2	CASSEQAGRAGYTF	TGTGCCAGCAGTGAACAGGCAGGGCGGGCCGGCTACACCTTC
TRBD1	-	TRBV9	TRBJ1-4	CASSARQGNGEKLFF	TGTGCCAGCAGCGCTAGACAGGGTAATGGTGAAAAACTGTTTTTT
-	-	TRBV28	TRBJ1-5	CASSLSLGNQPQHF	TGTGCCAGCAGTTTAAGTCTTGGCAATCAGCCCCAGCATTTT
TRBD2	-	TRBV2	TRBJ2-7	CASSEVAGRYEQYF	TGTGCCAGCAGTGAGGTAGCGGGGAGATACGAGCAGTACTTC
-	-	TRBV18	TRBJ2-7	CASSPQGINEQYF	TGTGCCAGCTCACCCCAGGGTATAAACGAGCAGTACTTC
TRBD1	-	TRBV6-1	TRBJ1-5	CASIIDRGNQPQHF	TGTGCCAGCATTATAGACAGGGGGAATCAGCCCCAGCATTTT
-	-	TRBV6-5	TRBJ2-5	CASRSGQEGHGTQYF	TGTGCCAGCAGGAGCGGACAGGAGGGGCACGGGACCCAGTACTTC
TRBD1	-	TRBV7-6	TRBJ2-7	CASSLAPAGGIYEQYF	TGTGCCAGCAGCTTAGCGCCGGCAGGGGGTATCTACGAGCAGTACTTC
TRBD1	once	TRBV9	TRBJ1-1	CASSDRDRLMNTEAFF	TGTGCCAGCAGCGACCGGGACAGACTAATGAACACTGAAGCTTTCTTT
-	-	TRBV10-1	TRBJ1-1	CASSESGGTEAFF	TGCGCCAGCAGTGAGTCGGGCGGCACTGAAGCTTTCTTT
TRBD1	-	TRBV28	TRBJ2-7	CASSLGDRVRDEQYF	TGTGCCAGCAGTTTAGGGGACAGGGTCAGGGACGAGCAGTACTTC
-	once	TRBV7-6	TRBJ1-6	CASSLVSSPLHF	TGTGCCAGCAGCTTAGTATCTTCACCCCTCCACTTT
-	-	TRBV7-9	TRBJ2-1	CASSLEAPNEQFF	TGTGCCAGCAGCCTCGAAGCGCCCAATGAGCAGTTCTTC
-	many	TRBV7-8	TRBJ2-7	CASSPALGDEQYF	TGTGCCAGCAGCCCAGCGCTGGGGGACGAGCAGTACTTC
-	few	TRBV5-4	TRBJ1-2	CASRLQGPNYGYTF	TGTGCCAGCAGATTACAGGGACCTAACTATGGCTACACCTTC
TRBD1	once	TRBV7-2	TRBJ2-2	CASSYRGLLGTGELFF	TGTGCCAGCAGCTACAGGGGGCTCTTGGGAACCGGGGAGCTGTTTTTT
-	-	TRBV6-5	TRBJ1-2	CASSRTGNYGYTF	TGTGCCAGCAGCCGGACGGGAAACTATGGCTACACCTTC
-	-	TRBV10-3	TRBJ1-1	CAISESSLQTTEAFF	TGTGCCATCAGTGAGTCATCTTTGCAGACGACTGAAGCTTTCTTT
-	-	TRBV7-9	TRBJ2-1	CASTPPKGSSSYNEQFF	TGTGCCAGCACCCCGCCTAAGGGGTCAAGCTCCTACAATGAGCAGTTCTTC
TRBD1	-	TRBV30	TRBJ1-6	CAWSPPTGQYNSPLHF	TGTGCCTGGAGCCCCCCCACGGGACAGTATAATTCACCCCTCCACTTT
TRBD2	-	TRBV5-1	TRBJ2-3	CASNLGPSGGDTQYF	TGCGCCAGCAATTTGGGCCCTAGCGGGGGAGATACGCAGTATTTT
-	-	TRBV10-3	TRBJ2-2	CATEARAGSNTGELFF	TGTGCCACCGAAGCCCGTGCCGGCTCGAACACCGGGGAGCTGTTTTTT
TRBD1	-	TRBV15	TRBJ1-6	CATSKIPGGGRSYNSPLHF	TGTGCCACCAGCAAGATCCCAGGGGGCGGGCGGTCCTATAATTCACCCCTCCACTTT
TRBD2	-	TRBV6-5	TRBJ2-1	CASRDSGGALEQFF	TGTGCCAGCAGGGATAGCGGGGGGGCGTTGGAGCAGTTCTTC
-	-	TRBV28	TRBJ2-4	CASSLPPGSGEDIQYF	TGTGCCAGCAGTTTACCTCCGGGATCCGGGGAGGACATTCAGTACTTC
-	-	TRBV28	TRBJ2-1	CATNPRVGSGVYEQFF	TGTGCCACCAACCCCAGGGTCGGTTCGGGTGTCTATGAGCAGTTCTTC
-	-	TRBV7-9	TRBJ1-3	CASSPQTAGNTIYF	TGTGCCAGCAGCCCTCAGACAGCTGGAAACACCATATATTTT
-	-	TRBV6-5	TRBJ1-1	CASRARQAQNTEAFF	TGTGCCAGCAGGGCCAGACAGGCCCAGAACACTGAAGCTTTCTTT
-	-	TRBV6-5	TRBJ1-1	CASSYGYGQKNTEAFF	TGTGCCAGCAGTTACGGCTACGGACAGAAGAACACTGAAGCTTTCTTT
-	-	TRBV5-6	TRBJ2-2	CASSPRGGQRVTGELFF	TGTGCCAGCAGCCCCCGGGGGGGACAGAGAGTCACCGGGGAGCTGTTTTTT
-	-	TRBV5-1	TRBJ2-5	CASSLGGAMGQETQYF	TGCGCCAGCAGCTTGGGAGGGGCGATGGGGCAAGAGACCCAGTACTTC
-	-	TRBV5-6	TRBJ2-3	CASRVEGLDTQYF	TGTGCCAGCAGGGTTGAAGGACTAGATACGCAGTATTTT
TRBD1	-	TRBV5-4	TRBJ1-3	CASSPGGVGNTIYF	TGTGCCAGCAGCCCAGGGGGCGTGGGAAACACCATATATTTT
-	-	TRBV2	TRBJ1-1	CASDEVRISTEAFF	TGTGCCAGCGATGAGGTCAGGATTTCCACTGAAGCTTTCTTT
TRBD2	-	TRBV2	TRBJ2-7	CASSGLAYEQYF	TGTGCCAGCTCGGGACTAGCCTACGAGCAGTACTTC
-	-	TRBV20-1	TRBJ1-3	CSAPISGTIYF	TGCAGTGCCCCCATATCGGGGACCATATATTTT
TRBD1	-	TRBV2	TRBJ2-7	CASSRGDRGEQYF	TGTGCCAGCAGTCGGGGGGACAGGGGCGAGCAGTACTTC
-	-	TRBV10-3	TRBJ2-3	CAGRSGATDTQYF	TGTGCCGGGCGTAGTGGGGCGACAGATACGCAGTATTTT
-	-	TRBV10-3	TRBJ2-3	CATRVRSTDTQYF	TGTGCCACAAGGGTTCGAAGCACAGATACGCAGTATTTT
-	-	TRBV5-4	TRBJ1-1	CASSLPSTGNTEAFF	TGTGCCAGCAGCTTGCCCTCGACAGGGAACACTGAAGCTTTCTTT
-	-	TRBV19	TRBJ2-1	CASSPRTKEDSYEQFF	TGTGCCAGTAGTCCTCGGACTAAGGAAGATAGCTATGAGCAGTTCTTC
TRBD1	-	TRBV28	TRBJ1-2	CASSLGQGSNYGYTF	TGTGCCAGCAGTTTGGGACAGGGGTCTAACTATGGCTACACCTTC